These 21 T cell receptor beta chains originate from one sample sequenced in a study of CD8 T cells in Susac syndrome. Random hexamers served to reverse transcribe roughly 0.45 to 1 ug RNA. TCRdb called the immunoSEQ multiplex PCR reads again in MiXCR, with one record for every CDR3 protein. The sample has 65,000 to 95,000 distinct CDR3 sequences; approximately 95% are singletons. Sequencing was performed on CD8+ T cells from PBMCs. The receptors stem from a human donor with Susac syndrome.

The gene calls are TRBV6-5 and TRBJ1-4; D call uncertain. Looked up from germline, CDR1 is MNHEY and CDR2 is SVGAGI. The V gene lost 0 bases and the J gene lost 0 bases, with 8 bases spanning the gap. This CDR3 has 16 amino acids. CDR3 coding DNA: TGTGCCAGCAGTTACTCAATCGATGCAACTAATGAAAAACTGTTTTTT. It is translated as CASSYSIDATNEKLFF.

The rearrangement uses TRBV7-9 and TRBJ2-7, with D unclear. The germline gives CDR1 SEHNR, CDR2 FQNEAQ (reference sequence). V lost 5 bases and J 7 bases, leaving 18 bases between the germline ends. This CDR3 is 14 amino acids long. The CDR3 region has the DNA TGTGCCAGCAGCCCCCCGGACCCCTCGGAAGAGCAGTACTTC. This encodes CASSPPDPSEEQYF.

The V gene is TRBV4-2, the J gene TRBJ1-3; TRBD1 matches at 9 bases. The germline V gene has CDR1 LGHNA and CDR2 YNFKEQ. J lost 4 bases, V lost 0 bases, and 10 bases had no gene match. CDR3 length: 18 residues. The chain's CDR3 is CASSQEAVGTGSGNTIYF. The CDR3 DNA sequence: TGTGCCAGCAGCCAAGAGGCAGTAGGGACAGGGAGCGGAAACACCATATATTTT.

The chain joins TRBV5-6 to TRBJ1-5; D gene uncertain. Germline values: CDR1 SGHDT, CDR2 YYEEEE. V lost 6 bases and J lost 1, with 11 bases in between. The CDR3 extends over 14 amino acids. CDR3: CASTRGESNQPQHF. Here the CDR3 DNA reads TGTGCCAGCACCCGTGGGGAGAGCAATCAGCCCCAGCATTTT.

This chain uses TRBV7-9 with TRBJ2-4, with D perhaps TRBD2 (6 bases). This CDR3 contains 15 residues. CDR1 and CDR2 (germline): SEHNR, FQNEAQ (reference sequence). V lost 5 bases and J lost 9, with 20 bases in between. The CDR3 DNA reads TGTGCCAGCAGCCCGACACCAGACGGGGGAAGCATTCAGTACTTC. Its protein product is CASSPTPDGGSIQYF.

The rearrangement links TRBV29-1 to TRBJ2-5; TRBD1 agrees at 9 bases. From germline, CDR1 is SQVTM and CDR2 ANQGSEA. This CDR3 has 12 amino acids. V gave up 2 bases and J gave up 10 bases; unmatched junction bases: 5. CDR3 nucleotide sequence: TGCAGCGTTGAATCGACAGGGGGGATCCAGTACTTC. Its protein product is CSVESTGGIQYF.

The genes are TRBV5-6 and TRBJ2-3; D gene ambiguous. V lost 3 bases and J lost 5, with 13 bases in between. The germline gives CDR1 SGHDT, CDR2 YYEEEE. This CDR3 has 14 residues. CDR3 nucleotides: TGTGCCAGCAGCTACAATTCCCCTGGAGATACGCAGTATTTT. It is translated as CASSYNSPGDTQYF.

The rearrangement links TRBV3-1 to TRBJ2-5, with D possibly being TRBD2 (6 bases). V was trimmed by 0 bases and J by 2 bases, leaving 13 bases between them. Germline assignment: CDR1 LGHDT and CDR2 YNNKEL (reference sequence). CDR3 length equals 16 residues. The CDR3 coding sequence is TGTGCCAGCAGCCAAGAGGTAGTAGCGGATCAAGAGACCCAGTACTTC. Residues: CASSQEVVADQETQYF.

This chain uses TRBV19 with TRBJ2-1; TRBD2 matches at 10 bases. This CDR3 is built from 14 residues. Germline CDR1 reads LNHDA; CDR2 reads SQIVND (reference sequence). V trimming: 5 bases; J trimming: 6 bases; junction bases outside the gene matches: 4. CDR3 coding DNA: TGTGCCAGTAGTTTCCTAGCGGGAGTCAATGAGCAGTTCTTC. This gives the protein CASSFLAGVNEQFF.

The chain uses TRBV5-1 and TRBJ2-5; no clear D. Germline V gene sequence: CDR1 SGHRS, CDR2 YFSETQ. Trimming shortened V by 3 bases and J by 5 bases, and 11 bases separated the two germline ends. The CDR3 loop spans 13 amino acids. The CDR3 spells CASSSIWAETQYF. DNA of the CDR3: TGCGCCAGCAGCTCTATATGGGCGGAGACCCAGTACTTC.

The rearrangement joins TRBV30 to TRBJ2-1; D tentatively fits TRBD1 or TRBD2 (5 bases each). The CDR3 is 11 residues long. Looked up from germline, CDR1 is GTSNPN and CDR2 is SVGIG (reference sequence). V shed 7 bases and J shed 9 bases, with 13 bases lying between them. The CDR3 sequence: CAFSSGPEQFF. The CDR3 nucleotides read TGTGCCTTTAGCTCGGGGCCTGAGCAGTTCTTC.

The genes are TRBV7-2 and TRBJ2-4, with 9 positions matching TRBD2. Germline V gene data show CDR1 as SGHTA and CDR2 as FQGNSA. J was trimmed by 0 bases and V by 5 bases; bases with no gene match: 11. The CDR3 is 18 amino acids. The CDR3 protein is CASSPEGLAEGAKNIQYF. The CDR3 DNA reads as TGTGCCAGCAGCCCAGAGGGACTAGCCGAAGGAGCCAAAAACATTCAGTACTTC.

The chain carries TRBV7-9 and TRBJ1-2, with a weak D call TRBD1 (5 bases). The V end was cut by 8 bases, the J end by 10 bases, with 20 bases between. The CDR3 spans 13 residues. The germline gives CDR1 SEHNR, CDR2 FQNEAQ (reference sequence). The CDR3 coding sequence is TGTGCCAGCCGTCCCGGGACGGTCCCGGACTACACCTTC. It specifies CASRPGTVPDYTF.

This clonotype was seen just once. The rearrangement links TRBV30 to TRBJ2-2; D is undetermined. The CDR3 covers 12 residues. V shed 3 bases and J shed 3 bases, with 5 bases lying between them. Germline V gene sequence: CDR1 GTSNPN, CDR2 SVGIG (reference sequence). For the CDR3, the DNA is TGTGCCTGGAGGCAGTACACCGGGGAGCTGTTTTTT. This codes for CAWRQYTGELFF.

V gene TRBV6-6 combines with J gene TRBJ1-5, with a tentative D call TRBD1 (5 bases). Germline lookup yields CDR1 MNHNY and CDR2 SVGAGI (reference sequence). This CDR3 is 14 amino acids long. V lost 6 bases and J lost 1, with 10 bases in between. For the CDR3, the DNA is TGTGCCAGCAGACCGACAGTGAGCAATCAGCCCCAGCATTTT. Amino acids: CASRPTVSNQPQHF.

The V gene is TRBV30, the J gene TRBJ2-7; 7 bases are shared with TRBD1. J was trimmed by 6 bases and V by 0 bases; bases with no gene match: 5. Germline assignment: CDR1 GTSNPN and CDR2 SVGIG (reference sequence). CDR3 size: 13 residues. The CDR3, as DNA: TGTGCCTGGAGTGTAGAAGGGGGCTCCGAGCAGTACTTC. Encoded protein: CAWSVEGGSEQYF.

The chain couples TRBV7-9 to TRBJ1-1; TRBD1 aligns across 10 bases. CDR1 and CDR2 from the germline V gene are SEHNR and FQNEAQ (reference sequence). J gave up 2 bases and V 3 bases, and 6 bases lay outside the gene matches. This CDR3 has 16 amino acids. The CDR3 coding sequence is TGTGCCAGCAGCTTTACCGGGACAGGGGTAAACACTGAAGCTTTCTTT. This codes for CASSFTGTGVNTEAFF.

DNA for the CDR3: TGCGCCAGCAGCTTGGGGCGGACCCTGTTTTTT. This encodes CASSLGRTLFF. The chain uses TRBV5-1 and TRBJ1-4; D gene ambiguous. Germline lookup yields CDR1 SGHRS and CDR2 YFSETQ. Trimming shortened V by 0 bases and J by 14 bases, and 8 bases separated the two germline ends. CDR3 size: 11 residues.

The chain employs TRBV6-2 or TRBV6-3 and TRBJ2-7, with TRBD2 matching 9 bases. V trimming: 4 bases; J trimming: 4 bases; junction bases outside the gene matches: 8. The CDR3 sequence is 15 residues long. The V gene's germline CDR1 is MNHEY and CDR2 SVGEGT. DNA of the CDR3: TGTGCCAGCAGTTTAACCGGGACTAGCCGGTACGAGCAGTACTTC. Residues: CASSLTGTSRYEQYF.

The chain employs TRBV7-9 and TRBJ1-1; possibly TRBD1 for D (5 bases). Trimming shortened V by 5 bases and J by 6 bases, and 10 bases separated the two germline ends. The CDR3 runs 12 residues. From germline, CDR1 is SEHNR and CDR2 FQNEAQ (reference sequence). CDR3 protein: CASSPGIPEAFF. CDR3 DNA: TGTGCCAGCAGCCCAGGGATCCCTGAAGCTTTCTTT.

The chain carries TRBV4-1 and TRBJ2-2; D is perhaps TRBD2 (6 bases). CDR3 length equals 16 residues. The germline gives CDR1 MGHRA, CDR2 YSYEKL. Trimming took 1 base from V and 3 from J, leaving 12 bases between them. The chain's CDR3 is CASSQGPQRDTGELFF. The CDR3 coding sequence is TGCGCCAGCAGCCAAGGCCCCCAGCGGGACACCGGGGAGCTGTTTTTT.